This T cell receptor beta chain was recovered during a study of neoadjuvant anti-PD-1 for oral cavity cancer. This clone has only a few counts. Some clones are missing from TCRdb's copy, which holds only in-frame ones; the method was immunoSEQ multiplex PCR. The sample holds approximately 14,000 clones, 55% to 85% seen once. The V gene's germline CDR1 is KGHSH and CDR2 LQKENI. Trimming removed 3 bases at V and 7 bases at J, with 15 bases between. The CDR3 is made up of 14 amino acids. The chain links TRBV18 to TRBJ2-5; D possibly matches TRBD1 or TRBD2 (5 bases each). The sequence was collected from a person aged 40 to 85 with oral cavity squamous cell carcinoma. The specimen was PBMCs, collected before nivolumab (anti-PD-1) treatment. CDR3 bases: TGTGCCAGCTCACCTTCGTCGGGGCAGTGGACCCAGTACTTC. Translated: CASSPSSGQWTQYF.